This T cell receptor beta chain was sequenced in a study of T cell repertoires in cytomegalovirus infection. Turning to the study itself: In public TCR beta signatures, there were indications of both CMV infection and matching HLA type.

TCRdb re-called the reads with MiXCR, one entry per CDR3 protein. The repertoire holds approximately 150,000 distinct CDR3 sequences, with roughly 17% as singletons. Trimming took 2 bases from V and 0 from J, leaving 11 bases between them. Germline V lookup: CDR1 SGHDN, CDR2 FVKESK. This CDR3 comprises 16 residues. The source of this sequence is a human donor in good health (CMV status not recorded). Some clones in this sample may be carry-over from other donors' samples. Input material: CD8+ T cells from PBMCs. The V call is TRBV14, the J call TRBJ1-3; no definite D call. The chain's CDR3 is CASSQLGTDSGNTIYF. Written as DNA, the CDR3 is TGTGCCAGCAGCCAACTGGGTACAGACTCTGGAAACACCATATATTTT.